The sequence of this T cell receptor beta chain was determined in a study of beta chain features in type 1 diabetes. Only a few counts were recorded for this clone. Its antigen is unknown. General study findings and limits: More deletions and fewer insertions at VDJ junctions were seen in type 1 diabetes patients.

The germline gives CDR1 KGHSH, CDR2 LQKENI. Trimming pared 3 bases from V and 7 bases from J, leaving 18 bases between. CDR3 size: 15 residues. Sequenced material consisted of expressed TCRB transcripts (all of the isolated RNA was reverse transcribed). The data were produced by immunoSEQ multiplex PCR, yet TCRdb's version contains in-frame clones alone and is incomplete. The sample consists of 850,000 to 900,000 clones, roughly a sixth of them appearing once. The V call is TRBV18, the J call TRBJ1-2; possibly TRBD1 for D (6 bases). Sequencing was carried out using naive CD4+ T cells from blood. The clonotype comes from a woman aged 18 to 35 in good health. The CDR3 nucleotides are TGTGCCAGCTCACCTTACTCTACAGGGATGGTTGGCTACACCTTC. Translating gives CASSPYSTGMVGYTF.